The present entry profiles one TCR beta chain with its context. Its antigen is not identified. The V gene's germline CDR1 is LGHNA and CDR2 YNFKEQ. V lost 4 bases and J lost 1, with 14 bases in between. This CDR3 spans 16 amino acids. Healthy bone marrow donors supplied every sample. Donors counted as nominally healthy when sampled, yet unrecorded immune exposures were likely. The data derive from a study of cytomegalovirus exposure and HLA in healthy donors. Study findings and constraints: In a later analysis, TCR beta V- and J-gene trimming was associated with a missense DCLRE1C variant.

With 60 Vbeta and 13 Jbeta primers, the PCR was carried out. Assay used: immunoSEQ multiplex PCR; TCRdb lists only in-frame clones, some missing. Here the sample spans hundreds of thousands of clones, roughly 80% being singletons. This sequence was found in a man aged 30-40 years in good health and CMV-seronegative. The V and J genes are TRBV4-2 and TRBJ1-3; D possibly corresponds to TRBD1 (5 bases). Sequencing was done on a sample of PBMCs. CDR3 amino acids: CASSLRQPLSGNTIYF. The CDR3 region has the DNA TGTGCCAGCAGCCTTCGACAGCCGCTTTCTGGAAACACCATATATTTT.